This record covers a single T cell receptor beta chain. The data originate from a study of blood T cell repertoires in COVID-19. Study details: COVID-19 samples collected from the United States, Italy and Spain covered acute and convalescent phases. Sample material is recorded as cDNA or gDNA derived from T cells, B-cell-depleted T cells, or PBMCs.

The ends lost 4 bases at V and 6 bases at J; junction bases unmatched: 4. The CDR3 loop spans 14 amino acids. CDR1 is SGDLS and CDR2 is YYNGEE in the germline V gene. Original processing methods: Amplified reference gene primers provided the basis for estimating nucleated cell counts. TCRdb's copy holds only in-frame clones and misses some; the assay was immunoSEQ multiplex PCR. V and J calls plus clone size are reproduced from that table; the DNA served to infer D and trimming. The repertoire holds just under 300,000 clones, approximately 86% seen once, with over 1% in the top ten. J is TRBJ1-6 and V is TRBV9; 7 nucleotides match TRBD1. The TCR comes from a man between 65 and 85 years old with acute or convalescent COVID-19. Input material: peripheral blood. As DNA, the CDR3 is TGTGCCAGCAGCCCTCGACAGGGTAATTCACCCCTCCACTTT. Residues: CASSPRQGNSPLHF.